Following are 5 T cell receptor beta chains from one sample sequenced in a study of T-cell reconstitution after alpha-beta-depleted transplantation in children. Unique molecular identifiers were used in preparing the TCRbeta library. One entry per CDR3 protein results from TCRdb running MiXCR on the PCR reads. This sample has around 450,000 distinct CDR3 sequences, with 15% to 20% found just once. Sequenced material: PBMCs, mostly from graft donor cells, taken 360 days after TCRalphabeta/CD19-depleted stem cell transplant. All receptors derive from a boy under two years old who had a stem cell transplant for Wiskott-Aldrich syndrome, so the T cells may come from the graft donor.

The chain carries TRBV6-2 or TRBV6-3 and TRBJ2-3, with 9 bases fitting TRBD2. CDR3 length: 18 amino acids. V trimming: 6 bases; J trimming: 0 bases; junction bases outside the gene matches: 13. Germline CDR1 reads MNHEY; CDR2 reads SVGEGT. The CDR3 is CASRVSGLAGTSTDTQYF. DNA of the CDR3: TGTGCCAGCAGAGTGTCGGGCCTAGCGGGGACTAGCACAGATACGCAGTATTTT.

This sequence joins TRBV5-1 and TRBJ2-6, with 7 bases identical to TRBD1. V shed 4 bases and J 0 bases; nucleotides not matched to a gene: 7. Germline CDR1 SGHRS, CDR2 YFSETQ. The CDR3 sequence is 17 residues long. Here the CDR3 DNA reads TGCGCCAGCAGCCGACAGGGTTCCATCTCTGGGGCCAACGTCCTGACTTTC. This gives the protein CASSRQGSISGANVLTF.

This chain joins TRBV12-3 or TRBV12-4 and TRBJ2-1; D ambiguous. CDR3 length equals 13 residues. The ends were cut back, 1 base at V and 8 bases at J, with 9 bases in the middle. The CDR3 region is CASSLGNPDEQFF. The CDR3 DNA is TGTGCCAGCAGTTTAGGTAACCCCGATGAGCAGTTCTTC.

The chain combines TRBV5-1 with TRBJ2-2; maybe TRBD1 (6 bases). The CDR3 has 16 residues. The V gene's germline CDR1 is SGHRS and CDR2 YFSETQ. V lost 4 bases to trimming and J lost 0 bases, with 13 bases between them. The CDR3 sequence is CASSQNRAANTGELFF. CDR3 DNA: TGCGCCAGCAGCCAAAACAGGGCCGCGAACACCGGGGAGCTGTTTTTT.

The rearrangement uses TRBV24-1 and TRBJ2-5, with TRBD1 as a possible D gene (6 bases). CDR1 is KGHDR and CDR2 is SFDVKD in the germline V gene. The CDR3 is 16 residues long. The V end lost 0 bases, the J end lost 4 bases, and 14 bases lay between the germline ends. Here the CDR3 reads CATSDLPKTGRETQYF. The CDR3 region has the DNA TGTGCCACCAGTGATTTGCCCAAAACAGGGAGAGAGACCCAGTACTTC.